What follows describes a single T cell receptor beta chain. The germline gives CDR1 MNHEY, CDR2 SMNVEV (reference sequence). CDR3 size: 14 residues. Between the trimmed V and J ends, which lost 8 bases and 7 bases, there was a span of 21 bases. The method was immunoSEQ multiplex PCR; TCRdb's version includes in-frame clones alone and lacks a portion of them. The sample lists around 50,000 clones, around 90% occurring once. This record comes from a study of blood T cell repertoires in COVID-19. Across the whole study: Samples representing acute and convalescent COVID-19 were sourced from the United States, Italy and Spain.

This clonotype was obtained from a human donor in a cohort sampled during active COVID-19. Input material: peripheral blood. The rearrangement links TRBV27 to TRBJ2-7; TRBD1 might be the D (5 bases). CDR3 coding DNA: TGTGCCAGCGGGCGTGAAGGACAATCCAGGGAGCAGTACTTC. Its protein product is CASGREGQSREQYF.